This T cell receptor (beta chain) is from a study of shared clonotypes between healthy human individuals. Per the germline V gene, CDR1 is SEHNR and CDR2 is FQNEAQ (reference sequence). CDR3 length: 12 amino acids. With 5 bases removed from V and 6 bases from J, the gap between germline ends came to 11 bases. Assay used: immunoSEQ multiplex PCR; TCRdb lists only in-frame clones, some missing. In the table there are over 2 million clones, roughly 95% of which are singletons. Whole-study findings and limits: Non-shared clonotypes displayed generation probabilities falling below those of clonotypes present in all four donors.

In the case of this clone: What it binds is unknown.

Naive CD8 cells lacked CD45RO and underwent positive selection for CCR7, leaving out terminally differentiated effector memory CD45RA+ cells. The study enrolled healthy HIV-negative adults without recent acute infections or vaccinations as donors. All the donors were Caucasian adults who lived in Nashville, Tennessee. The sequencing sample was made of naive CD8+ T cells sorted from blood. The V call is TRBV7-9, the J call TRBJ2-7; no firm D call. The TCR sequence derives from a man aged 18 to 35 in good health. This chain's CDR3 is CASSGTVGEQYF. The CDR3 region has the DNA TGTGCCAGCAGCGGAACAGTGGGCGAGCAGTACTTC.